The source of this T cell receptor beta chain is a study of T cells in Graves' hyperthyroidism and ophthalmopathy. Regarding the study as a whole: Ophthalmopathy could be told apart from stable hyperthyroidism with a 13 V-J model. Before onset, ophthalmopathy was predicted by the model a median around 6 months earlier.

The cohort's ophthalmopathy patients, a group with duration under 3 months, had a Clinical Activity Score of at least 3 and a NOSPECS grade of at least 4. Germline V gene data show CDR1 as SGHRS and CDR2 as YFSETQ. Trimming took 2 bases from V and 0 from J, leaving 9 bases between them. CDR3 length: 14 amino acids. This clonotype came up many times. No antigen is known for it. Regions amplified from RNA transcripts were the TCR beta CDR3 regions. A first-round RT-PCR of the TCR CDR3 used the HTBI primer set. MiXCR was run by TCRdb on the multiplex PCR reads, yielding one entry per CDR3 protein. The repertoire holds roughly 35,000 distinct CDR3 sequences, with roughly half as singletons.

This receptor was identified in a woman aged 40 to 49 with Graves' ophthalmopathy. The sample was blood. The chain is built from TRBV5-1 and TRBJ2-7, with D possibly being TRBD1 or TRBD2 (6 bases each). For the CDR3, the DNA is TGCGCCAGCAGCTTCGGGGGCCTCTCCTACGAGCAGTACTTC. It specifies CASSFGGLSYEQYF.